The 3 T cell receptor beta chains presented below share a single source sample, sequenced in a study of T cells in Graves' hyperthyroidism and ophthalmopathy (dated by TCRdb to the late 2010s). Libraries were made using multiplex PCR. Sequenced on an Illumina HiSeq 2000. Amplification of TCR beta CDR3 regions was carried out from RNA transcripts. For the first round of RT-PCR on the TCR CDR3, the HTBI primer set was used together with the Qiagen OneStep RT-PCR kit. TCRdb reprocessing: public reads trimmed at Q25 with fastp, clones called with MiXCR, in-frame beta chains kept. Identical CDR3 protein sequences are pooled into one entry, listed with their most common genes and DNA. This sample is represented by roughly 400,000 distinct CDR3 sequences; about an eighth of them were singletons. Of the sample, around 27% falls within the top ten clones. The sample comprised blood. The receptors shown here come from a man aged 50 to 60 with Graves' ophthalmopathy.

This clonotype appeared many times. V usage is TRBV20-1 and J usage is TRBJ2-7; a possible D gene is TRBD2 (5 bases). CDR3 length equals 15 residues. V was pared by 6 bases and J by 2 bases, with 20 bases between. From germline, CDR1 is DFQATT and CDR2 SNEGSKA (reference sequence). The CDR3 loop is CSAFDPSNGAYEQYF. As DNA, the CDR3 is TGCAGTGCCTTCGACCCTTCGAACGGGGCCTACGAGCAGTACTTC.

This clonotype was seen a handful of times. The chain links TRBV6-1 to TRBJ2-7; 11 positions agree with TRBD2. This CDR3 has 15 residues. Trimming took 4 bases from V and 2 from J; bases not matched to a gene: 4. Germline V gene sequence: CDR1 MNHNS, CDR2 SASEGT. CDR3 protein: CASSVTSGTPYEQYF. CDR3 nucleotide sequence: TGTGCCAGCAGTGTGACTAGCGGGACCCCCTACGAGCAGTACTTC.

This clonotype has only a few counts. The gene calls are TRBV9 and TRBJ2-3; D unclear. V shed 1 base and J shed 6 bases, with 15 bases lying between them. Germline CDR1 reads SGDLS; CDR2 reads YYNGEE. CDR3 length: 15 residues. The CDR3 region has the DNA TGTGCCAGCAGCGTATCTAACTACCCCACTGATACGCAGTATTTT. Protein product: CASSVSNYPTDTQYF.